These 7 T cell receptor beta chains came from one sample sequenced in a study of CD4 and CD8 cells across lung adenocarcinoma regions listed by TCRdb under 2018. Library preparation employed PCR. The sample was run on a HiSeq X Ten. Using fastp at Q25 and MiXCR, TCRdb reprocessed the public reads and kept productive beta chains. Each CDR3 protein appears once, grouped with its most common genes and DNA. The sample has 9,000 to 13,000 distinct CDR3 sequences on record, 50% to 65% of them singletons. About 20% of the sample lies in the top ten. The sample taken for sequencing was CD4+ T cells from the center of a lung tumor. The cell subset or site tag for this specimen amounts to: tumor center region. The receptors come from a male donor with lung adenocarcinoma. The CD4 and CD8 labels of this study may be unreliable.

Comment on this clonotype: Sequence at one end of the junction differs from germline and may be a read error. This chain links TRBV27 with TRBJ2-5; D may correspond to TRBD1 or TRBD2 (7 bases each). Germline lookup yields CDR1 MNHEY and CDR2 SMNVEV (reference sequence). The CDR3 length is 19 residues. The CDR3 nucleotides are TGTGCCAGCAGAGCCACGGGGGGAGCGGGACAGTCTAGCCAAGAGACCCAGTATTTC. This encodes CASRATGGAGQSSQETQYF.

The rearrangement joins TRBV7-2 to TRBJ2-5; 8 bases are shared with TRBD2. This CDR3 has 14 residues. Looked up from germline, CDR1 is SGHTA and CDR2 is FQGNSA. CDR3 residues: CAGSGGGGQNTQYF. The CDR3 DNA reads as TGTGCGGGCAGCGGGGGCGGGGGCCAAAACACCCAGTACTTC.

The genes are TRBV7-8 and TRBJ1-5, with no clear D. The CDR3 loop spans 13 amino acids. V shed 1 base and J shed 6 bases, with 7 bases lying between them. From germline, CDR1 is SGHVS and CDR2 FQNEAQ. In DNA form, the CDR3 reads TGTGCCAGCAGCTTAGGGAACCGTCAGCCCCAGCATTTT. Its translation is CASSLGNRQPQHF.

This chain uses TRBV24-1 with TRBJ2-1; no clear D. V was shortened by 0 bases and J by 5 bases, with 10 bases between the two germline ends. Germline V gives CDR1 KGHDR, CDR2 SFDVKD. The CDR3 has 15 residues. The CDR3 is CATSDLGRAHNEQFF. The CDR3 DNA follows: TGTGCCACCAGTGATTTGGGCAGAGCTCACAATGAGCAGTTCTTC.

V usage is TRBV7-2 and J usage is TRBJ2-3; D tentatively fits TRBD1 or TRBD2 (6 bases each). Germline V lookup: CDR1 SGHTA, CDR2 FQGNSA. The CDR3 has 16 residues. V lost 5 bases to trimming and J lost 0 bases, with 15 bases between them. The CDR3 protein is CASSPGTGASTDTQYF. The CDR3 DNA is TGTGCCAGCAGCCCAGGGACGGGGGCTAGCACAGATACGCAGTATTTT.

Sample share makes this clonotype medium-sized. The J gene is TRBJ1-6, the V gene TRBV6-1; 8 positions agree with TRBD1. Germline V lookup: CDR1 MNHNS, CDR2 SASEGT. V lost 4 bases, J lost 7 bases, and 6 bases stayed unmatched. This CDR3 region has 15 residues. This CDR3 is CASSGLGTGNSPLHF. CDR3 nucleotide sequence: TGTGCCAGCAGTGGGCTCGGGACAGGAAATTCACCCCTCCACTTT.

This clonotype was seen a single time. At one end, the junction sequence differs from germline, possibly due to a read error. The CDR3 sequence: CAVTVRESKNTQYF. The DNA for the CDR3 is TGCGCCGTCACGGTACGGGAATCCAAAAACACGCAGTACTTT. The genes are TRBV6-1 and TRBJ2-3; perhaps TRBD2 as D (5 bases). CDR1 is MNHNS, CDR2 SASEGT, per germline. The CDR3 covers 14 residues.